The rows below give T cell receptor beta chains drawn from one sample of a study of graft-versus-host responses after intestinal transplantation. Their target antigens are unknown. Produced via immunoSEQ multiplex PCR; TCRdb's table is partial and in-frame only. The profile shows about 130,000 clones, roughly nine tenths of them singletons. Sequencing was performed on unstimulated CD4+ T cells sorted from spleen or lymph node cells, taken before intestinal transplant. The receptors stem from a human donor who received an intestinal transplant. Both conserved end residues are trimmed from each CDR3. The listing skips clone size in some rows; elsewhere it reads once, few, many or a size class.

clone_size j_call v_call cdr3_aa
NA TRBJ2-1 TRBV5-4 ASSLGGIGSSYNEQF
once TRBJ2-7 TRBV19 ASSPGQISYEQY
NA TRBJ2-7 TRBV6-1 ASSEGPAYEQY
NA TRBJ1-2 TRBV2 ASKRQANYGYT
NA TRBJ2-7 TRBV18 ASSPPGQGGYEQY
once TRBJ1-6 TRBV6-1 ASSEYFPQASSYNSPLH
NA TRBJ2-7 TRBV30 AWSPLGGLAGVEQY
once TRBJ1-3 TRBV30 TRTGTAGNTIY
NA TRBJ1-2 TRBV6-1 ASRRTGWDGYT
few TRBJ2-7 TRBV10-3 AISSRLGSEQY
NA TRBJ2-2 TRBV18 ASSPQNSNTGELF
NA TRBJ2-3 TRBV2 ASAKEATDTQY
NA TRBJ1-3 TRBV6-5 ASSRTEPSGNTIY
NA TRBJ2-1 TRBV29-1 SSGLAGGPSYNEQF
NA TRBJ2-2 TRBV15 ATSRDPGLDTGELF
NA TRBJ1-6 TRBV6-1 ASVETGVHSPLH
NA TRBJ2-3 TRBV7-6 ASSLGGQRGTDTQY
once TRBJ2-7 TRBV6-1 ATTTGYEQY
once TRBJ2-2 TRBV5-1 ASSLAGGGAGELF
few TRBJ2-7 TRBV4-1 ASSQDLVTTWKGDEQY
NA TRBJ1-1 TRBV11-2 ASSPRDGTEAF
NA TRBJ1-4 TRBV4-1 ASSPLVGVFNEKLF
NA TRBJ2-6 TRBV19 ASSIDLWEGSGANVLT
NA TRBJ2-1 TRBV11-2 ASSLIGGSEQF
NA TRBJ2-1 TRBV5-1 ASSPLYNEQF
NA TRBJ1-6 TRBV11-2 ASSLDMRAGLNSPLH
NA TRBJ2-5 TRBV5-1 ASSLRDIKQETQY